This TCR beta chain was profiled in a study of CD8 T cells in ankylosing spondylitis. The study's findings and limits: Reported data indicate significant enrichment of disease-linked clones within matched ankylosing spondylitis synovial fluid. A motif in TCR beta, a set of roughly 8 highly homologous variants, appeared characteristic of ankylosing spondylitis blood.

Library preparation for TCR beta used quantitative 5'-RACE with molecular barcodes. Each CDR3 protein gets one entry after TCRdb re-called the 5' RACE reads with MiXCR. The data show 40,000 to 55,000 distinct CDR3 sequences, 7.4% seen once. The table lists this clonotype with many counts. Its antigen is undetermined. This receptor was taken from a female donor with ankylosing spondylitis or in good health (not recorded which). What was sequenced was blood, either unsorted or a sorted T cell fraction (not recorded which).

The CDR3 sequence is CASSLVQENSPLHF. The CDR3 DNA reads TGTGCCAGCAGCTTAGTACAGGAAAATTCACCCCTCCACTTT. The chain uses TRBV7-6 and TRBJ1-6; tentatively, D is TRBD1 (5 bases). V was clipped by 1 base and J by 7 bases, with 8 bases between them. CDR1 is SGHVS, CDR2 FNYEAQ, per germline. The CDR3 extends over 14 amino acids.